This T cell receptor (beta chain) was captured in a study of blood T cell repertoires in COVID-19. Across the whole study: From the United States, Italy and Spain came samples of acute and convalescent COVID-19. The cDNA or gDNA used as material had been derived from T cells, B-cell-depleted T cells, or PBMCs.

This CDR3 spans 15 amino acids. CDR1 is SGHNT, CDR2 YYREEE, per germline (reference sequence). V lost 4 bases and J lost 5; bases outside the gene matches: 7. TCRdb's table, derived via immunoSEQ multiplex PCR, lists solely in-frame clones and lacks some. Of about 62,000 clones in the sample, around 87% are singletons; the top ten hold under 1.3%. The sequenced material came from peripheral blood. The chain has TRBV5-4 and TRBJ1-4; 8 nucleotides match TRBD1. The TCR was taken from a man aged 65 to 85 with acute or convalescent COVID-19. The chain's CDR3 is CASSARGQANEKLFF. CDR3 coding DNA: TGTGCCAGCAGCGCTAGGGGACAGGCAAATGAAAAACTGTTTTTT.